The next 24 T cell receptor beta chains were all read from a single sample in a study of beta chain features in type 1 diabetes. Expressed TCRB transcripts were sequenced because the isolated RNA had all been reverse transcribed beforehand. The assay was immunoSEQ multiplex PCR, and TCRdb's table has in-frame clones only and misses some. The sample shows hundreds of thousands of clones, approximately 15% of them seen only once. Sample: central memory CD4+ T cells from blood. These receptors all stem from a man aged 25-45 years in good health.

There are a few counts of this clone. This chain connects TRBV7-2 to TRBJ1-5; D perhaps matches TRBD1 (5 bases). The germline V gene has CDR1 SGHTA and CDR2 FQGNSA. The CDR3 runs 15 residues. Trimming left V 2 bases short and J 2 bases short, with 10 bases between. CDR3 sequence: CASSLNPGRNQPQHF. The CDR3, as DNA: TGTGCCAGCAGCTTAAACCCAGGGCGCAATCAGCCCCAGCATTTT.

This clone came up once. This chain links TRBV27 with TRBJ1-2; 8 bases align to TRBD1. V lost 6 bases, J lost 3 bases, and 9 bases stayed unmatched. This CDR3 has 15 residues. CDR1 MNHEY and CDR2 SMNVEV come from the germline V gene (reference sequence). The CDR3 sequence: CASRKLDRDHYGYTF. DNA of the CDR3: TGTGCCAGCAGGAAACTGGACAGGGATCACTATGGCTACACCTTC.

The chain carries TRBV5-4 and TRBJ2-1; a possible D gene is TRBD1 (6 bases). V lost 0 bases and J lost 0, with 10 bases in between. The CDR3 is 16 residues long. Germline lookup yields CDR1 SGHNT and CDR2 YYREEE (reference sequence). This CDR3 reads CASSLAGDSSYNEQFF. Written as DNA, the CDR3 is TGTGCCAGCAGCTTGGCAGGGGATAGCTCCTACAATGAGCAGTTCTTC.

V usage is TRBV5-6 and J usage is TRBJ2-1; D call uncertain. CDR3 length equals 13 residues. V was cut by 2 bases and J by 9 bases, with 12 bases left in between. Per germline, CDR1 SGHDT and CDR2 YYEEEE. The CDR3 DNA follows: TGTGCCAGCAGCTTCACGACGGGCATTGAGCAGTTCTTC. It yields the protein CASSFTTGIEQFF.

The gene calls are TRBV5-1 and TRBJ2-5; maybe TRBD2 (5 bases). The CDR3 is 13 residues long. Trimming took 3 bases from V and 3 from J, leaving 9 bases between them. Germline CDR1 and CDR2: SGHRS and YFSETQ. The CDR3 DNA reads as TGCGCCAGCAGCTCGGACTGGAAAGAGACCCAGTACTTC. The encoded protein is CASSSDWKETQYF. Together with reference TRBV5-1 and TRBJ2-5, the CDR3 gives the full variable domain: KAGVTQTPRYLIKTRGQQVTLSCSPISGHRSVSWYQQTPGQGLQFLFEYFSETQRNKGNFPGRFSGRQFSNSRSEMNVSTLELGDSALYLCASSSDWKETQYFGPGTRLLVL.

The table lists this clone with a few counts. The chain uses TRBV5-4 and TRBJ2-6; no reliable D call. The germline V gene has CDR1 SGHNT and CDR2 YYREEE (reference sequence). The CDR3 sequence is 16 residues long. Trimming took 2 bases from V and 0 from J, leaving 9 bases between them. The CDR3 spells CASSLASTSGANVLTF. Written as DNA, the CDR3 is TGTGCCAGCAGCTTAGCCAGCACCTCTGGGGCCAACGTCCTGACTTTC.

The chain employs TRBV9 and TRBJ2-5; D assignment may be TRBD1 or TRBD2 (5 bases each). From germline, CDR1 is SGDLS and CDR2 YYNGEE. The CDR3 contains 16 residues. V lost 1 base, J lost 3 bases, and 16 bases lay in between. In DNA form, the CDR3 reads TGTGCCAGCAGCGTAAATGCGGGCCGAGGGGAAGAGACCCAGTACTTC. Amino acid sequence: CASSVNAGRGEETQYF. The full variable domain, rest sourced from reference TRBV9 and TRBJ2-5, is DSGVTQTPKHLITATGQRVTLRCSPRSGDLSVYWYQQSLDQGLQFLIQYYNGEERAKGNILERFSAQQFPDLHSELNLSSLELGDSALYFCASSVNAGRGEETQYFGPGTRLLVL.

This clone was observed a few times. The sample holds other DNA sequences that translate to the same CDR3. This chain joins TRBV5-4 and TRBJ2-7; the D call may be TRBD1 or TRBD2 (6 bases each). The V gene's germline CDR1 is SGHNT and CDR2 YYREEE (reference sequence). This CDR3 spans 13 amino acids. V was cut by 3 bases and J by 4 bases, with 11 bases left in between. The CDR3 nucleotides read TGTGCCAGCAGCTCGCAGGGGAGGTACGAGCAGTACTTC. Protein product: CASSSQGRYEQYF. The full variable domain, its missing parts supplied by reference TRBV5-4 and TRBJ2-7, is ETGVTQSPTHLIKTRGQQVTLRCSSQSGHNTVSWYQQALGQGPQFIFQYYREEENGRGNFPPRFSGLQFPNYSSELNVNALELDDSALYLCASSSQGRYEQYFGPGTRLTVT.

V usage is TRBV19 and J usage is TRBJ2-2; 10 nucleotides align to TRBD2. Trimming took 5 bases from V and 1 from J; bases not matched to a gene: 4. Germline V gene sequence: CDR1 LNHDA, CDR2 SQIVND (reference sequence). The CDR3 has 16 residues. Written as DNA, the CDR3 is TGTGCCAGTAGTCTCTGGACTAGCGGGAACACCGGGGAGCTGTTTTTT. It encodes CASSLWTSGNTGELFF. Complete variable domain (other parts from reference TRBV19 and TRBJ2-2): DGGITQSPKYLFRKEGQNVTLSCEQNLNHDAMYWYRQDPGQGLRLIYYSQIVNDFQKGDIAEGYSVSREKKESFPLTVTSAQKNPTAFYLCASSLWTSGNTGELFFGEGSRLTVL.

This clone was seen repeatedly, ten times or more. This chain links TRBV11-2 with TRBJ2-3; no clear D. Germline V gene lookup returns CDR1 SGHAT and CDR2 FQNNGV. V was shortened by 0 bases and J by 6 bases, with 7 bases between the two germline ends. This CDR3 has 13 residues. CDR3 amino acids: CASSLEFGDTQYF. DNA for the CDR3: TGTGCCAGCAGCTTAGAATTCGGGGATACGCAGTATTTT.

This clone showed up just a few times. The chain combines TRBV2 with TRBJ2-2; 9 bases are shared with TRBD2. Trimming removed 6 bases from V and 4 bases from J; junction bases left unmatched: 6. The CDR3 is made up of 15 amino acids. Germline V gene lookup returns CDR1 SNHLY and CDR2 FYNNEI. The CDR3 bases are TGTGCCAGCAGGACCGGGACTAGCTTCACCGGGGAGCTGTTTTTT. Translating it yields CASRTGTSFTGELFF.

This clone was seen a handful of times. The chain couples TRBV6-5 to TRBJ1-3; D gene ambiguous. Trimming left V 7 bases short and J 3 bases short, with 7 bases between. This CDR3 has 12 residues. The germline CDR1 and CDR2 sequences are MNHEY and SVGAGI. The CDR3 sequence: CASKDGGNTIYF. CDR3 in DNA: TGTGCCAGCAAGGATGGTGGAAACACCATATATTTT.

This clone has just a few counts. J is TRBJ1-1 and V is TRBV10-3, with unresolved D. The germline V gene encodes CDR1 ENHRY and CDR2 SYGVKD. V was shortened by 5 bases and J by 1 base, with 5 bases between the two germline ends. There are 12 residues in the CDR3. The CDR3 loop is CAISPANTEAFF. The CDR3 bases are TGTGCCATCAGTCCGGCGAACACTGAAGCTTTCTTT.

This clone came up a few times. The sample contains more than one DNA sequence encoding this CDR3. The V and J genes are TRBV29-1 and TRBJ1-1; D not resolved. Trimming took 1 base from V and 0 from J, leaving 6 bases between them. Germline CDR1 reads SQVTM; CDR2 reads ANQGSEA. The CDR3 covers 13 residues. CDR3 in amino acids: CSVEGQMNTEAFF. DNA for the CDR3: TGCAGCGTTGAAGGCCAGATGAACACTGAAGCTTTCTTT. Filled out from reference TRBV29-1 and TRBJ1-1, the complete variable domain reads SAVISQKPSRDICQRGTSLTIQCQVDSQVTMMFWYRQQPGQSLTLIATANQGSEATYESGFVIDKFPISRPNLTFSTLTVSNMSPEDSSIYLCSVEGQMNTEAFFGQGTRLTVV.

The chain couples TRBV9 to TRBJ2-3, with D maybe TRBD1 (5 bases). There are 16 residues in the CDR3. Germline V gives CDR1 SGDLS, CDR2 YYNGEE. Trimming took 0 bases from V and 2 from J, leaving 13 bases between them. The CDR3 sequence is CASSVGAGPTTDTQYF. The CDR3 nucleotides read TGTGCCAGCAGCGTAGGGGCAGGGCCCACCACAGATACGCAGTATTTT.

The J gene is TRBJ2-5, the V gene TRBV7-2; D not certain. The CDR3 is made up of 12 amino acids. Germline values: CDR1 SGHTA, CDR2 FQGNSA. Trimming cost V 11 bases and J 0 bases, with 10 bases left between them. CDR3 sequence: CAGGRYQETQYF. In DNA form, the CDR3 reads TGTGCCGGCGGACGTTACCAAGAGACCCAGTACTTC.

This CDR3 reads CASGSAGVEETQYF. The DNA for the CDR3 is TGTGCCAGCGGCTCTGCAGGGGTGGAAGAGACCCAGTACTTC. The chain recombines TRBV7-2 with TRBJ2-5, with TRBD1 as a possible D gene (6 bases). CDR1 SGHTA and CDR2 FQGNSA come from the germline V gene. This CDR3 spans 14 amino acids. Trimming left V 8 bases short and J 3 bases short, with 16 bases between.

This clone has only a few counts. This chain joins TRBV29-1 and TRBJ2-7; 13 positions match TRBD2. Trimming removed 6 bases from V and 3 bases from J; junction bases left unmatched: 23. This CDR3 has 20 residues. Germline V lookup: CDR1 SQVTM, CDR2 ANQGSEA. Here the CDR3 reads CSVIGGQRTSGRPKIYEQYV. CDR3 nucleotide sequence: TGCAGCGTAATTGGGGGCCAAAGGACTAGCGGGAGACCTAAAATCTACGAGCAGTACGTC.

This clone was seen only a few times. The chain employs TRBV7-2 and TRBJ2-5; a weak D match, TRBD2 (5 bases). The germline gives CDR1 SGHTA, CDR2 FQGNSA. V was clipped by 8 bases and J by 7 bases, with 14 bases between them. The CDR3 runs to 12 residues. CDR3 protein: CASAGLAGTQYF. The CDR3 DNA sequence: TGTGCCAGCGCAGGACTTGCCGGGACCCAGTACTTC.

This clone turned up a few times. The V and J genes are TRBV4-3 and TRBJ2-1, with no clear D. The CDR3 runs 15 residues. Trimming took off 4 bases at V and 7 bases at J, with 17 bases between the two ends. Germline V gene data show CDR1 as LGHNA and CDR2 as YSLEER. The CDR3 loop is CASSLIFSRENEQFF. Here the CDR3 DNA reads TGCGCCAGCAGCCTAATTTTTAGTAGGGAAAATGAGCAGTTCTTC.

The chain carries TRBV6-6 and TRBJ1-2, with a weak D call TRBD1 (5 bases). Trimming took 5 bases from V and 5 from J, leaving 15 bases between them. Germline loops: CDR1 MNHNY, CDR2 SVGAGI (reference sequence). The CDR3 has 14 residues. In DNA, the CDR3 is TGTGCCAGCAGTGGGGGGAGAAGGACGTATGGCTACACCTTC. Translation gives CASSGGRRTYGYTF.

The chain carries TRBV7-3 and TRBJ2-3; 8 bases are shared with TRBD2. Unmatched junction bases numbered 2, after V lost 0 bases and J lost 6 bases. Germline CDR1 SGHTA, CDR2 FQGTGA. This CDR3 region has 14 residues. The DNA of the CDR3 is TGTGCCAGCAGCTTAACCGGGAGGGATGATACGCAGTATTTT. Translating gives CASSLTGRDDTQYF.

In DNA, the CDR3 is TGTGCCAGCAACAACGGGGGGGCAGATACGCAGTATTTT. It yields the protein CASNNGGADTQYF. V usage is TRBV9 and J usage is TRBJ2-3; TRBD2 matches at 8 bases. This CDR3 comprises 13 residues. Losses at the gene ends were 6 bases for V and 4 bases for J; bases not matched to a gene: 4. From germline, CDR1 is SGDLS and CDR2 YYNGEE.

This clone was seen only a few times. The rearrangement links TRBV19 to TRBJ1-2; D not resolved. V lost 2 bases, J lost 5 bases, and 9 bases lay in between. The CDR3 sequence is 13 residues long. Germline CDR1 and CDR2: LNHDA and SQIVND (reference sequence). The CDR3 DNA reads as TGTGCCAGTAGTATAAACAGCGGTTATGGCTACACCTTC. Its protein product is CASSINSGYGYTF.